The clone carrying this T cell receptor beta chain was recorded a few times. Its matching antigen is unknown. Unique molecular identifiers featured in how the TCRbeta library was prepared. TCRdb independently ran MiXCR on the PCR reads; one entry per CDR3 protein. This table holds fewer than 350,000 distinct CDR3 sequences, 6% to 10% found once. These data come from a study of T-cell reconstitution after alpha-beta-depleted transplantation in children. Study-level results: The main origin of T-cell counts and diversity one year after transplant was newly produced T cells.

The V gene's germline CDR1 is SQVTM and CDR2 ANQGSEA. J lost 3 bases, V lost 8 bases, and 13 bases had no gene match. The CDR3 loop spans 16 amino acids. The rearrangement links TRBV29-1 to TRBJ1-1, with TRBD1 matching 12 bases. Sequenced material: peripheral blood, taken 360 days after TCRalphabeta/CD19-depleted stem cell transplant. This TCR came from a female patient aged 2-15 years who had a stem cell transplant for Fanconi anemia, so the T cells may come from the graft donor. CDR3 in amino acids: CSYTGTGGAVDTEAFF. The CDR3 bases are TGCAGCTATACCGGGACAGGGGGCGCCGTTGACACTGAAGCTTTCTTT. The variable domain in full, with the rest retrieved from reference TRBV29-1 and TRBJ1-1, is SAVISQKPSRDICQRGTSLTIQCQVDSQVTMMFWYRQQPGQSLTLIATANQGSEATYESGFVIDKFPISRPNLTFSTLTVSNMSPEDSSIYLCSYTGTGGAVDTEAFFGQGTRLTVV.